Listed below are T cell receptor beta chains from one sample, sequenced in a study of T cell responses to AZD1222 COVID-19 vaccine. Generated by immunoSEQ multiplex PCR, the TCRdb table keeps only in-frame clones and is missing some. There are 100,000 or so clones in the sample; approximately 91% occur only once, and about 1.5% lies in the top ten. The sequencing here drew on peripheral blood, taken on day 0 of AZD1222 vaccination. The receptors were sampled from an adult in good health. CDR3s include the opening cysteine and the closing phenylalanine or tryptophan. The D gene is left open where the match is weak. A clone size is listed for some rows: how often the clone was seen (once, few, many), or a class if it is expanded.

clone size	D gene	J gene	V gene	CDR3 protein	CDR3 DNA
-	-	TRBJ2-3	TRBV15	CATSREIGLGGTDTQYF	TGTGCCACCAGCAGAGAGATCGGTCTAGGTGGGACAGATACGCAGTATTTT
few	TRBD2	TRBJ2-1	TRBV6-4	CASSATSVNEQFF	TGTGCCAGCAGCGCGACTAGCGTCAATGAGCAGTTCTTC
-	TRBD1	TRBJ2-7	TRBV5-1	CASSSAPGQGMYEQYF	TGCGCCAGCAGCTCGGCACCGGGACAGGGTATGTACGAGCAGTACTTC
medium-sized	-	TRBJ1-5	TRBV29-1	CSVGPGEDGPQHF	TGCAGCGTTGGTCCAGGGGAGGACGGGCCCCAGCATTTT
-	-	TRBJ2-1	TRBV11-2	CASSFVSGVYNEQFF	TGTGCCAGCAGCTTTGTTAGCGGAGTCTACAATGAGCAGTTCTTC
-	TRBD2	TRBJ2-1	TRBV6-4	CASSVEPGGPNEQFF	TGTGCCAGCAGTGTAGAACCGGGAGGGCCTAATGAGCAGTTCTTC
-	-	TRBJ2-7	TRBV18	CASSPDSYEQYF	TGTGCCAGCTCACCCGACAGCTACGAGCAGTACTTC
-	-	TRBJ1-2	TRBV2	CSEGTTNYGYTF	TGTTCCGAGGGGACAACGAACTATGGCTACACCTTC
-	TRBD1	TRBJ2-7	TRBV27	CASSLMPGQGLEEQYF	TGTGCCAGCAGTTTAATGCCGGGACAGGGCCTTGAAGAGCAGTACTTC
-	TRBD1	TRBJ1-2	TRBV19	CASSIIWTGNYGYTF	TGTGCCAGTAGTATTATTTGGACAGGAAACTATGGCTACACCTTC
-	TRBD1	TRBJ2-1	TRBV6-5	CASSRDRRYEQFF	TGTGCCAGCTCTCGGGACAGGAGATATGAGCAGTTCTTC
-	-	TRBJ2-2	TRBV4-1	CASSMREHGELFF	TGCGCCAGCAGTATGAGGGAGCACGGGGAGCTGTTTTTT
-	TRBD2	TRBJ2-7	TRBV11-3	CASSPRYLLAGFNISYEQYF	TGTGCCAGCAGCCCCCGTTATCTACTAGCGGGATTCAATATAAGCTACGAGCAGTACTTC
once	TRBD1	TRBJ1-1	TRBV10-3	CAISGGDRGNTEAFF	TGTGCCATCAGTGGGGGGGACAGGGGGAACACTGAAGCTTTCTTT
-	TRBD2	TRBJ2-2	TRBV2	CASSDPSGSFTGELFF	TGTGCCAGCAGTGATCCTAGCGGGTCTTTTACCGGGGAGCTGTTTTTT
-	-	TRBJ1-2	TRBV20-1	CSASGQGWGAYTF	TGCAGTGCTAGTGGGCAGGGATGGGGCGCCTACACCTTC
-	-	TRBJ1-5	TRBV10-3	CAISVSGALKPQHF	TGTGCCATCAGTGTTTCGGGGGCGCTTAAGCCCCAGCATTTT
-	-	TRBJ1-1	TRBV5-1	CASSFLGEGETEAFF	TGCGCCAGCAGCTTCCTTGGGGAGGGAGAGACTGAAGCTTTCTTT
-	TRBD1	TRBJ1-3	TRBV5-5	CASSYFRTGITGNTIYF	TGTGCCAGCAGCTACTTTCGGACAGGGATCACTGGAAACACCATATATTTT
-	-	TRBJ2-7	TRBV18	CASSPGTLSSYEQYF	TGTGCCAGCTCACCAGGCACCTTGAGCTCCTACGAGCAGTACTTC
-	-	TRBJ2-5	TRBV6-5	CASSYLGEQETQYF	TGTGCCAGCAGTTACTTGGGGGAACAAGAGACCCAGTACTTC
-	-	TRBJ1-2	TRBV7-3	CASSPDRNYGYTF	TGTGCCAGCAGCCCCGACAGGAACTATGGCTACACCTTC
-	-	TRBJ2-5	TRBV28	CASTTARTGTQYF	TGTGCCAGCACTACCGCCAGGACGGGGACCCAGTACTTC
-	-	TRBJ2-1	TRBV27	CASSLVGVDEQFF	TGTGCCAGCAGTTTAGTAGGGGTCGATGAGCAGTTCTTC
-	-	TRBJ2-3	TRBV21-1	CASSKGSGRVVGTDTQYF	TGTGCCAGCAGCAAAGGTAGCGGGAGGGTTGTAGGCACAGATACGCAGTATTTT
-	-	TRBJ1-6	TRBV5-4	CASSSRDGLSPLHF	TGTGCCAGCAGCTCTCGGGACGGACTTTCACCCCTCCACTTT
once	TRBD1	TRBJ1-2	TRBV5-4	CASSLVSGQGNYGYTF	TGTGCCAGCAGCTTGGTATCGGGACAGGGGAACTATGGCTACACCTTC
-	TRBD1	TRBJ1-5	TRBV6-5	CASSSLQGASNQPQHF	TGTGCCAGCAGTTCCCTCCAGGGGGCAAGCAATCAGCCCCAGCATTTT
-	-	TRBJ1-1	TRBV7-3	CASSTGPNTEAFF	TGTGCCAGCAGCACGGGCCCGAACACTGAAGCTTTCTTT
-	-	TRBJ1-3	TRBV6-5	CASTGMSSGNTIYF	TGTGCCAGCACAGGCATGAGCTCTGGAAACACCATATATTTT
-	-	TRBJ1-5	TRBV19	CASSIGREFNQPQHF	TGTGCCAGTAGTATTGGCCGGGAATTCAATCAGCCCCAGCATTTT
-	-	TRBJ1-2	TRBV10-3	CAISEMAGVGYTF	TGTGCCATCAGTGAAATGGCAGGGGTTGGCTACACCTTC
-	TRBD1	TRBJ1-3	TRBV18	CASSPYNPRVGGTGVSSGNTIYF	TGTGCCAGCTCACCATATAATCCTCGGGTCGGAGGGACAGGCGTTTCCTCTGGAAACACCATATATTTT
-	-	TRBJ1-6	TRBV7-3	CASSLGEGIESPLHF	TGTGCCAGCAGCTTAGGGGAGGGAATAGAATCACCCCTCCACTTT
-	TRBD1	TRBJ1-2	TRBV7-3	CASSPQSSRQGKGYTF	TGTGCCAGCAGCCCCCAATCCTCTCGACAGGGTAAAGGCTACACCTTC
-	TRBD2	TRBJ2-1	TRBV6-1	CASSGRLAGAYNEQFF	TGTGCCAGCAGTGGCAGACTAGCGGGGGCCTACAATGAGCAGTTCTTC
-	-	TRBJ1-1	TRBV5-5	CASSLEWGTEAFF	TGTGCCAGCAGCTTGGAATGGGGCACTGAAGCTTTCTTT
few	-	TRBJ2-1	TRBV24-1	CATSDPKLGNSYNEQFF	TGTGCCACCAGTGATCCTAAGCTAGGTAATTCCTACAATGAGCAGTTCTTC
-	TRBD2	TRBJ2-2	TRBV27	CASSLLQILAGAPGELFF	TGTGCCAGCAGTTTATTACAGATCCTAGCGGGAGCCCCCGGGGAGCTGTTTTTT
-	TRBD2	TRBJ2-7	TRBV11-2	CASSIRRGTSTFYEQYF	TGTGCCAGCAGCATACGGCGGGGGACTAGTACCTTCTACGAGCAGTACTTC
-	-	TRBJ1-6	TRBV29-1	CSVAQGEGSPLHF	TGCAGCGTGGCACAGGGCGAAGGGTCACCCCTCCACTTT
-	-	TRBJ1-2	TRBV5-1	CASSQQRDSYTF	TGCGCCAGCAGCCAGCAGAGGGACAGCTACACCTTC
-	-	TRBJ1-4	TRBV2	CASSEYEKLFF	TGTGCCAGCAGTGAATATGAAAAACTGTTTTTT
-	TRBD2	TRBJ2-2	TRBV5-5	CASSFNPQRENGELFF	TGTGCCAGCAGCTTTAACCCTCAGCGGGAGAACGGGGAGCTGTTTTTT
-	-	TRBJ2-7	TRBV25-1	CASSQGFSYEQYF	TGTGCCAGCAGTCAGGGTTTCTCCTACGAGCAGTACTTC
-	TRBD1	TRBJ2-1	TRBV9	CASSGTGVSVRSSYNEQFF	TGTGCCAGCAGCGGGACAGGTGTTTCTGTGAGAAGCTCCTACAATGAGCAGTTCTTC